A selection of T cell receptor beta chains follows, all from one sample in a study of T-cell reconstitution after alpha-beta-depleted transplantation in children. TCRdb processed the PCR reads anew with MiXCR; each CDR3 protein has one entry. The sample contains about 980,000 distinct CDR3 sequences, 25% to 30% of which appear only once. The source material was PBMCs, mostly from graft donor cells, sampled 360 days after TCRalphabeta/CD19-depleted stem cell transplant. Receptor source: a boy under two years old who had a stem cell transplant for SCID, so the T cells may come from the graft donor. The CDR3 runs from the conserved cysteine through the conserved F or W. Fields, in order: V gene, J gene, clone size, D gene, CDR3 DNA, CDR3 protein. D genes are given only for firm matches. Clone size is stated in some rows and not others, as once, few, many or a class when expanded.

V: TRBV5-1
J: TRBJ2-7
size: NA
D: TRBD1
DNA: TGCGCCAGCAGAAAACGGGACAGCCTATCCTACGAGCAGTACTTC
CDR3: CASRKRDSLSYEQYF

V: TRBV6-1
J: TRBJ2-7
size: NA
D: NA
DNA: TGTGCCAGCTCCATCGACAGCTCCTACGAGCAGTACTTC
CDR3: CASSIDSSYEQYF

V: TRBV7-2
J: TRBJ2-1
size: NA
D: TRBD2
DNA: TGTGCCAGCAGCAAGGGACTACCCGAGGTACATGAGCAGTTCTTC
CDR3: CASSKGLPEVHEQFF

V: TRBV6-1
J: TRBJ2-1
size: few
D: NA
DNA: TGTGCCAGCAGAGGGCCTTTTCCAAGCCCCTACAATGAGCAGTTCTTC
CDR3: CASRGPFPSPYNEQFF

V: TRBV7-2
J: TRBJ2-4
size: NA
D: TRBD1
DNA: TGTGCCAGCAGCTTAGCCAGTACACAGGGGAACATTCAGTACTTC
CDR3: CASSLASTQGNIQYF

V: TRBV7-9
J: TRBJ1-1
size: NA
D: NA
DNA: TGTGCCAGCGCGGGTGGGGTGAACACTGAAGCTTTCTTT
CDR3: CASAGGVNTEAFF

V: TRBV12-3/TRBV12-4
J: TRBJ2-3
size: NA
D: TRBD2
DNA: TGTGCCAGCAGGCCGGGACTAGCGGGAAATACGCAGTATTTT
CDR3: CASRPGLAGNTQYF

V: TRBV12-3/TRBV12-4
J: TRBJ1-5
size: NA
D: TRBD1
DNA: TGTGCCAGCAGTTCCTCCGACAGGGGGGTTGATCAGCCCCAGCATTTT
CDR3: CASSSSDRGVDQPQHF

V: TRBV29-1
J: TRBJ2-7
size: NA
D: NA
DNA: TGCAGCGTCGCCCGACAGATCTCCTACGAGCAGTACTTC
CDR3: CSVARQISYEQYF

V: TRBV7-9
J: TRBJ1-2
size: few
D: NA
DNA: TGTGCCAGCAAGCTCCTAGTCGCTGGCTACACCTTC
CDR3: CASKLLVAGYTF

V: TRBV19
J: TRBJ2-3
size: few
D: TRBD2
DNA: TGTGCCAGTAGTTTTGGACTAGATCGGTGGGATACGCAGTATTTT
CDR3: CASSFGLDRWDTQYF

V: TRBV20-1
J: TRBJ1-6
size: many
D: NA
DNA: TGCAGTGCTAGAGAACAGGTCTATAATTCACCCCTCCACTTT
CDR3: CSAREQVYNSPLHF

V: TRBV20-1
J: TRBJ2-5
size: NA
D: NA
DNA: TGCAGTGCCGGGGAAATTAAAGAGACCCAGTACTTC
CDR3: CSAGEIKETQYF

V: TRBV5-1
J: TRBJ1-1
size: many
D: NA
DNA: TGCGCCAGCAGCCCTGGCCGGGGGAACACTGAAGCTTTCTTT
CDR3: CASSPGRGNTEAFF

V: TRBV11-2
J: TRBJ2-2
size: few
D: NA
DNA: TGTGCCAGCAGCTCCACCCCAAGGCCCACCGGGGAGCTGTTTTTT
CDR3: CASSSTPRPTGELFF